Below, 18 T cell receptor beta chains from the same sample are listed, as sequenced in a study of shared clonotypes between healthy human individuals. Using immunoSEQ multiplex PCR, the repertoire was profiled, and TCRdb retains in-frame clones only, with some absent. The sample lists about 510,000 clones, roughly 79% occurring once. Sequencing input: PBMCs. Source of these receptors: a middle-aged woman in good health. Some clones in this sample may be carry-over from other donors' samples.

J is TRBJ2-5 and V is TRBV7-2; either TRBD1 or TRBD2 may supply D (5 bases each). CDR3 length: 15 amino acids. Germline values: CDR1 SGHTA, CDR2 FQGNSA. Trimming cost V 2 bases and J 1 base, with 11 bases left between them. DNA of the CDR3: TGTGCCAGCAGCTTACTTCCGGGACCCCAAGAGACCCAGTACTTC. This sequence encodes CASSLLPGPQETQYF.

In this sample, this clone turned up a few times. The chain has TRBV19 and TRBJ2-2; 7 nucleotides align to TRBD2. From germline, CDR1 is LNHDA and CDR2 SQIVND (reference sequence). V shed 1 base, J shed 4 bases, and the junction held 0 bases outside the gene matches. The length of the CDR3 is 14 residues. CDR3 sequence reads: CASSIGGSTGELFF. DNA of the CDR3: TGTGCCAGTAGTATAGGCGGGAGCACCGGGGAGCTGTTTTTT.

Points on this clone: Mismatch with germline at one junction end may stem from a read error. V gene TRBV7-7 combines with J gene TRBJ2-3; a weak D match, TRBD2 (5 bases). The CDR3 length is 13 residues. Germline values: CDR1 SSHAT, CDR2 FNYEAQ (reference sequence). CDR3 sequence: CASSWRVGDTQYF. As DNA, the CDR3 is TGTGCTAGCAGCTGGCGGGTGGGAGATACGCAGTATTTT. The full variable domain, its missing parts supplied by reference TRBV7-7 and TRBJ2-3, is GAGVSQSPRYKVTKRGQDVTLRCDPISSHATLYWYQQALGQGPEFLTYFNYEAQPDKSGLPSDRFSAERPEGSISTLTIQRTEQRDSAMYRCASSWRVGDTQYFGPGTRLTVL.

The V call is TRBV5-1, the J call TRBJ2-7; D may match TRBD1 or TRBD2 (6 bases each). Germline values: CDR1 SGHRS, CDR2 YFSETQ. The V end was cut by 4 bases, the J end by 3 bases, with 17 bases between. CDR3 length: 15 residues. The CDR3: CASSPEGRGGYEQYF. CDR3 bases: TGCGCCAGCAGCCCGGAGGGCAGGGGAGGCTACGAGCAGTACTTC.

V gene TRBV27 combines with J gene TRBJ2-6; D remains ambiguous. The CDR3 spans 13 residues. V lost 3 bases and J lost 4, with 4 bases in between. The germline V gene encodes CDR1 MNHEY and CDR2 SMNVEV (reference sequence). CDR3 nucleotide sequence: TGTGCCAGCAGTTTCTCCGGGGCCAACGTCCTGACTTTC. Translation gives CASSFSGANVLTF.

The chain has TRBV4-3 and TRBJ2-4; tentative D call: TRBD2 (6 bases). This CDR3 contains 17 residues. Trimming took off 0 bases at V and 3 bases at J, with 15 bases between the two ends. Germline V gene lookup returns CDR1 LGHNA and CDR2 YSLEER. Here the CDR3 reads CASSQEERALGKNIQYF. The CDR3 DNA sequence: TGCGCCAGCAGCCAAGAAGAGCGGGCGCTGGGCAAAAACATTCAGTACTTC.

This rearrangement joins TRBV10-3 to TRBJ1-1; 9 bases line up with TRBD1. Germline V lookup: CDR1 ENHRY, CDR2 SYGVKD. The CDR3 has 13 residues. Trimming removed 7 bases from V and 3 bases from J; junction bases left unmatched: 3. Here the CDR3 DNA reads TGTGCCATCACCCGGACAGGGGACACTGAAGCTTTCTTT. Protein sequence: CAITRTGDTEAFF.

As DNA, the CDR3 is TGTGCCAGCTCTCCCCTCTTTCGGACGGGACCCTACGAGCAGTACTTC. Amino acid sequence: CASSPLFRTGPYEQYF. The chain couples TRBV18 to TRBJ2-7, with D perhaps being TRBD1 or TRBD2 (5 bases each). V was clipped by 6 bases and J by 2 bases, with 20 bases between them. The V gene's germline CDR1 is KGHSH and CDR2 LQKENI. The CDR3 sequence is 16 residues long.

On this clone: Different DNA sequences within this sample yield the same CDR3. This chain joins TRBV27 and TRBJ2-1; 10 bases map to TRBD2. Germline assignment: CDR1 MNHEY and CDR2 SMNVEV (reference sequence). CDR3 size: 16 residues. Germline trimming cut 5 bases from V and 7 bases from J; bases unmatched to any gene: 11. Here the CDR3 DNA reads TGTGCCAGCAGTCCCACTCCTAGCGGGAGCGGGAATGAGCAGTTCTTC. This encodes CASSPTPSGSGNEQFF.

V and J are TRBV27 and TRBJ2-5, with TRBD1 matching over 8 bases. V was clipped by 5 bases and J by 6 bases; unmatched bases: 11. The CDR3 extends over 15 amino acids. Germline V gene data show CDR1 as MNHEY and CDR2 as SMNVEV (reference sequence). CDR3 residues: CASSPNRGEGQTQYF. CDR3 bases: TGTGCCAGCAGTCCCAACAGGGGGGAAGGACAGACCCAGTACTTC.

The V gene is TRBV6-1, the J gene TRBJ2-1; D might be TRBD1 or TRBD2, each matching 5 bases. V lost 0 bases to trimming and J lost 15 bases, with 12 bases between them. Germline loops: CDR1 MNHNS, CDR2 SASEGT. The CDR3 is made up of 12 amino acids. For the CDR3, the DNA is TGTGCCAGCAGTGAAGCGGGACCCCGGCGGTTCTTC. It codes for CASSEAGPRRFF.

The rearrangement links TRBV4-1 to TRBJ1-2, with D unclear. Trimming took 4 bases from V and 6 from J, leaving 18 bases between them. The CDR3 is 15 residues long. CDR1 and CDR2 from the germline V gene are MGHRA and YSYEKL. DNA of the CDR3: TGCGCCAGCAGCCTAGCTTGGGAGGCTACCCATGGCTACACCTTC. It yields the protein CASSLAWEATHGYTF.

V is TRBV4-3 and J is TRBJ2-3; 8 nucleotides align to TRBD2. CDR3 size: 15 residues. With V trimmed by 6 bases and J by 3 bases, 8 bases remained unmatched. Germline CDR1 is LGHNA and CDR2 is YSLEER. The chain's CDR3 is CASSTGRGGTDTQYF. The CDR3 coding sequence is TGCGCCAGCAGTACGGGTCGGGGGGGGACAGATACGCAGTATTTT.

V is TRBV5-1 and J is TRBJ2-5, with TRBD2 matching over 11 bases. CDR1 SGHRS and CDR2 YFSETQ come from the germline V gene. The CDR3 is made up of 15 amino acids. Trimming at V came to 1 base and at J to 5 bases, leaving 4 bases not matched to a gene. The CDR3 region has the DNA TGCGCCAGCAGCTTGTCTAGCGGGAGGTGGGAGACCCAGTACTTC. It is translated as CASSLSSGRWETQYF.

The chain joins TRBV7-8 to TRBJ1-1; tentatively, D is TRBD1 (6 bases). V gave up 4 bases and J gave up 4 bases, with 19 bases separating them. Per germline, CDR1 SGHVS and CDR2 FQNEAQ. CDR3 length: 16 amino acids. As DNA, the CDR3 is TGTGCCAGCAGCTCCGACAGATTAGGGGGAGGCACTGAAGCTTTCTTT. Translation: CASSSDRLGGGTEAFF.

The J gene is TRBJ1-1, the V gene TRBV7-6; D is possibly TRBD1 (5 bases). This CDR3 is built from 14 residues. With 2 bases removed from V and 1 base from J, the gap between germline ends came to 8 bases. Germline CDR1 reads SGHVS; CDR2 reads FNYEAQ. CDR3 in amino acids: CASSLPTGNTEAFF. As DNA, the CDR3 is TGTGCCAGCAGCTTACCAACAGGGAACACTGAAGCTTTCTTT.

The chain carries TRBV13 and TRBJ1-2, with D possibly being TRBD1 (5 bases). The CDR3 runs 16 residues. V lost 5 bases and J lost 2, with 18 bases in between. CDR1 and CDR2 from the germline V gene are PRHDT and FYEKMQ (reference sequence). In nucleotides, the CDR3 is TGTGCCAGCAGCCGAAACCTCCAGGGAGGAAACTATGGCTACACCTTC. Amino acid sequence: CASSRNLQGGNYGYTF. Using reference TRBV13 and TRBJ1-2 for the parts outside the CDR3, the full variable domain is AAGVIQSPRHLIKEKRETATLKCYPIPRHDTVYWYQQGPGQDPQFLISFYEKMQSDKGSIPDRFSAQQFSDYHSELNMSSLELGDSALYFCASSRNLQGGNYGYTFGSGTRLTVV.

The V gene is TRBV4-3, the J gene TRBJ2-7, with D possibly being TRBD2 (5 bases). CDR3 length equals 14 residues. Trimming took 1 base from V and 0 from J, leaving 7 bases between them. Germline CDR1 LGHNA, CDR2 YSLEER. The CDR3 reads CASSQVTNSYEQYF. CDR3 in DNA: TGCGCCAGCAGCCAAGTGACTAACTCCTACGAGCAGTACTTC.